A single sample is the source of the 23 T cell receptor beta chains below, sequenced in a study of T cells in Graves' hyperthyroidism and ophthalmopathy. Amplified regions were TCR beta CDR3 sequences from RNA transcripts. Researchers ran a first-round RT-PCR on the TCR CDR3 using the HTBI primer set. TCRdb reanalysed the multiplex PCR reads using MiXCR and keeps one entry per CDR3 protein. In the table there are fewer than 900,000 distinct CDR3 sequences, around 20% of which are singletons. The sample was blood. Receptors originate from a woman between 45 and 65 years old with Graves' hyperthyroidism that later progressed to Graves' ophthalmopathy.

This chain uses TRBV27 with TRBJ1-6; weak D call: TRBD1 (5 bases). Germline values: CDR1 MNHEY, CDR2 SMNVEV (reference sequence). The CDR3 length is 15 residues. Trimming left V 3 bases short and J 9 bases short, with 15 bases between. The CDR3 bases are TGTGCCAGCAGTTTCAATCCAGGGTCGGGTTCACCCCTCCACTTT. Translated, it gives CASSFNPGSGSPLHF.

V is TRBV11-2 and J is TRBJ1-3, with D unclear. V lost 1 base and J 8 bases, leaving 9 bases between the germline ends. CDR3 length: 13 residues. The germline V gene encodes CDR1 SGHAT and CDR2 FQNNGV. This CDR3 reads CASSLADRDTIYF. The CDR3 nucleotides read TGTGCCAGCAGCTTAGCGGATCGAGACACCATATATTTT. Drawing the rest from reference TRBV11-2 and TRBJ1-3, the complete variable domain is EAGVAQSPRYKIIEKRQSVAFWCNPISGHATLYWYQQILGQGPKLLIQFQNNGVVDDSQLPKDRFSAERLKGVDSTLKIQPAKLEDSAVYLCASSLADRDTIYFGEGSWLTVV.

This clonotype appeared many times. V and J are TRBV7-9 and TRBJ1-1, with 7 bases lining up with TRBD1. The CDR3 spans 15 residues. Unmatched junction bases numbered 10, after V lost 5 bases and J lost 4 bases. Germline CDR1 SEHNR, CDR2 FQNEAQ (reference sequence). The CDR3 is CASSLLVTGSTEAFF. The CDR3 bases are TGTGCCAGCAGCCTTCTCGTGACAGGGAGCACTGAAGCTTTCTTT. The whole variable domain, remainder taken from reference TRBV7-9 and TRBJ1-1, is DTGVSQNPRHKITKRGQNVTFRCDPISEHNRLYWYRQTLGQGPEFLTYFQNEAQLEKSRLLSDRFSAERPKGSFSTLEIQRTEQGDSAMYLCASSLLVTGSTEAFFGQGTRLTVV.

This clonotype was observed a handful of times. This chain uses TRBV19 with TRBJ1-6; 9 bases match TRBD1. The CDR3 is 15 residues long. The J segment lost 10 bases and the V segment lost 6 bases, leaving 10 bases of the junction unmatched. Per the germline V gene, CDR1 is LNHDA and CDR2 is SQIVND (reference sequence). CDR3 nucleotides: TGTGCCAGTAGCTCGGGACAGGGAATGCGGTCACCCCTCCACTTT. It codes for CASSSGQGMRSPLHF.

There are a few counts of this clonotype. The J gene is TRBJ1-4, the V gene TRBV15; TRBD1 might be the D (6 bases). Germline values: CDR1 LNHNV, CDR2 YYDKDF (reference sequence). The CDR3 covers 16 residues. V gave up 1 base and J gave up 3 bases, with 12 bases separating them. CDR3 residues: CATSRVDNRANEKLFF. The CDR3 nucleotides are TGTGCCACCAGCAGAGTGGATAACAGGGCTAATGAAAAACTGTTTTTT.

Many counts were recorded for this clonotype. This CDR3 reads CASSLAGEQPQHF. The CDR3 DNA sequence: TGCGCCAGCAGCTTGGCGGGGGAGCAGCCCCAGCATTTT. This chain connects TRBV5-1 to TRBJ1-5, with D perhaps matching TRBD1 (5 bases). This CDR3 is built from 13 residues. Germline CDR1 SGHRS, CDR2 YFSETQ. V was pared by 0 bases and J by 7 bases, with 8 bases between.

This clonotype was detected ten times or more. V and J are TRBV30 and TRBJ1-2, with a possible D match to TRBD1 (5 bases). The germline V gene encodes CDR1 GTSNPN and CDR2 SVGIG (reference sequence). CDR3 length: 14 amino acids. V lost 1 base and J 8 bases, leaving 17 bases between the germline ends. CDR3: CAWSAFRGSFGYTF. The CDR3, as DNA: TGTGCCTGGAGTGCGTTTAGGGGCTCCTTCGGCTACACCTTC.

This clonotype was detected many times. The rearrangement links TRBV7-2 to TRBJ1-1; 9 positions match TRBD1. CDR1 is SGHTA, CDR2 FQGNSA, per germline. This CDR3 has 15 amino acids. V gave up 3 bases and J gave up 1 base; unmatched junction bases: 3. CDR3 sequence reads: CASSFRTGANTEAFF. CDR3 in DNA: TGTGCCAGCAGCTTTCGGACAGGGGCGAACACTGAAGCTTTCTTT.

This clonotype was seen only a few times. The rearrangement links TRBV2 to TRBJ1-2; TRBD1 is a possible D gene (5 bases). CDR3 length: 14 residues. Deletions cut 1 base from V and 4 bases from J, with 10 bases between. From germline, CDR1 is SNHLY and CDR2 FYNNEI. CDR3 amino acids: CASSEEGWAYGYTF. CDR3 in DNA: TGTGCCAGCAGTGAAGAGGGGTGGGCCTATGGCTACACCTTC.

This clonotype was counted between two and nine times. The rearrangement uses TRBV13 and TRBJ2-1, with 9 nucleotides matching TRBD1. The CDR3 has 15 residues. Germline V CDR1 and CDR2: PRHDT, FYEKMQ (reference sequence). V lost 5 bases, J lost 6 bases, and 8 bases stayed unmatched. The CDR3: CASSDRDRVGNEQFF. The DNA for the CDR3 is TGTGCCAGCAGCGACCGGGACAGGGTCGGCAATGAGCAGTTCTTC. The entire variable domain, with the rest obtained from reference TRBV13 and TRBJ2-1, is as follows: AAGVIQSPRHLIKEKRETATLKCYPIPRHDTVYWYQQGPGQDPQFLISFYEKMQSDKGSIPDRFSAQQFSDYHSELNMSSLELGDSALYFCASSDRDRVGNEQFFGPGTRLTVL.

This clonotype showed up many times. The chain combines TRBV5-1 with TRBJ2-1; 10 positions match TRBD1. The V segment lost 3 bases and the J segment 8 bases; nucleotides outside the gene matches: 8. This CDR3 comprises 15 residues. Germline V CDR1 and CDR2: SGHRS, YFSETQ. In nucleotides, the CDR3 is TGCGCCAGCAGCTGGACGGGACAGGGGAGGGATGAGCAGTTCTTC. It translates to CASSWTGQGRDEQFF.

This clonotype was recorded at least ten times. This chain uses TRBV2 with TRBJ2-7, with D possibly matching TRBD2 (6 bases). V lost 4 bases to trimming and J lost 3 bases, with 13 bases between them. Germline lookup yields CDR1 SNHLY and CDR2 FYNNEI. The CDR3 is made up of 14 amino acids. CDR3 nucleotide sequence: TGTGCCAGCAGTGTTAGCGGAACTAACTACGAGCAGTACTTC. Translated: CASSVSGTNYEQYF.

This clonotype has only a few counts. The DNA of the CDR3 is TGTGCCAGCAGTTTTTTGGGGACTAATGAAAAACTGTTTTTT. Amino acid sequence: CASSFLGTNEKLFF. The chain is built from TRBV27 and TRBJ1-4; no firm D call. The V gene lost 3 bases and the J gene lost 2 bases, with 7 bases spanning the gap. The CDR3 has 14 residues. Per the germline V gene, CDR1 is MNHEY and CDR2 is SMNVEV (reference sequence).

The sample holds many counts of this clonotype. CDR3 amino acids: CASSFSSYFDYGYTF. DNA for the CDR3: TGTGCCAGCAGCTTTTCTTCCTATTTTGACTATGGCTACACCTTC. This sequence joins TRBV11-2 and TRBJ1-2; D is unclear. V lost 3 bases to trimming and J lost 3 bases, with 14 bases between them. Germline V gene sequence: CDR1 SGHAT, CDR2 FQNNGV. The CDR3 has 15 amino acids.

This clonotype was seen many times. This chain joins TRBV5-1 and TRBJ2-5; 12 bases are shared with TRBD2. CDR1 SGHRS and CDR2 YFSETQ come from the germline V gene. The CDR3 sequence is 16 residues long. V was clipped by 3 bases and J by 2 bases; unmatched bases: 5. The CDR3 DNA sequence: TGCGCCAGCAGCTCAACTAGCGGGGGGACACAAGAGACCCAGTACTTC. The encoded protein is CASSSTSGGTQETQYF.

This clonotype was found many times. The J gene is TRBJ1-1, the V gene TRBV3-1; D perhaps matches TRBD1 (5 bases). Between the trimmed V and J ends, which lost 5 bases and 7 bases, there was a span of 17 bases. The CDR3 extends over 14 amino acids. CDR1 and CDR2 from the germline V gene are LGHDT and YNNKEL (reference sequence). In nucleotides, the CDR3 is TGTGCCAGCAGCGCTTCCGGGACGTTCTTTGAAGCTTTCTTT. It yields the protein CASSASGTFFEAFF. Supplemented by reference TRBV3-1 and TRBJ1-1, the full variable domain reads DTAVSQTPKYLVTQMGNDKSIKCEQNLGHDTMYWYKQDSKKFLKIMFSYNNKELIINETVPNRFSPKSPDKAHLNLHINSLELGDSAVYFCASSASGTFFEAFFGQGTRLTVV.

This clonotype was counted at least ten times. This rearrangement joins TRBV13 to TRBJ2-1; 7 bases align to TRBD1. Germline V CDR1 and CDR2: PRHDT, FYEKMQ (reference sequence). V gave up 7 bases and J gave up 0 bases; unmatched junction bases: 9. This CDR3 has 16 residues. The CDR3 loop is CASNSVGDSSYNEQFF. In DNA form, the CDR3 reads TGTGCCAGCAACTCTGTGGGGGACAGCTCCTACAATGAGCAGTTCTTC.

The sample holds a few counts of this clonotype. The V and J genes are TRBV12-3 or TRBV12-4 and TRBJ1-2; no reliable D call. The ends were cut back, 5 bases at V and 3 bases at J, with 13 bases in the middle. This CDR3 is 14 amino acids long. The CDR3 DNA reads TGTGCCAGCAGTACACGGACGGGATACTATGGCTACACCTTC. Translating gives CASSTRTGYYGYTF.

In this sample, this clonotype turned up many times. This chain joins TRBV18 and TRBJ2-3; TRBD2 matches at 11 bases. The CDR3 is 16 residues long. Germline CDR1 reads KGHSH; CDR2 reads LQKENI. The junction had 5 bases not matched to a gene; V was cut back by 4 bases and J by 2 bases. The CDR3 loop reads CASSRPLAGVTDTQYF. For the CDR3, the DNA is TGTGCCAGCTCACGACCACTAGCGGGGGTCACAGATACGCAGTATTTT.

The chain couples TRBV6-6 to TRBJ1-2; possible D gene TRBD1, 5 bases. V gave up 0 bases and J gave up 8 bases, with 16 bases separating them. The CDR3 consists of 15 residues. Germline CDR1 MNHNY, CDR2 SVGAGI (reference sequence). The CDR3: CASSYSRGGYTGYTF. The CDR3 DNA sequence: TGTGCCAGCAGTTACTCCCGGGGGGGGTATACGGGCTACACCTTC.

The chain links TRBV10-1 to TRBJ2-2, with D perhaps TRBD1 (5 bases). The CDR3 is 15 amino acids. Germline V lookup: CDR1 WNHNN, CDR2 SYGVQD (reference sequence). With 6 bases removed from V and 0 bases from J, the gap between germline ends came to 11 bases. The CDR3 DNA reads as TGCGCCAGCAGCGAACGGACACCGAACACCGGGGAGCTGTTTTTT. This sequence encodes CASSERTPNTGELFF.

This clonotype was found many times. The chain is built from TRBV11-2 and TRBJ2-1; D is perhaps TRBD2 (5 bases). Trimming removed 1 base at V and 6 bases at J, with 13 bases between. The CDR3 sequence is 15 residues long. Looked up from germline, CDR1 is SGHAT and CDR2 is FQNNGV. CDR3 amino acids: CASSLAGMTSNEQFF. The CDR3 DNA sequence: TGTGCCAGCAGCTTAGCGGGGATGACAAGCAATGAGCAGTTCTTC.

V is TRBV6-1 and J is TRBJ1-5; D is ambiguous. Germline values: CDR1 MNHNS, CDR2 SASEGT. This CDR3 contains 14 residues. The V end was cut by 5 bases, the J end by 6 bases, with 14 bases between. In nucleotides, the CDR3 is TGTGCCAGCAGTCGGACGACTTTGGGTCAGCCCCAGCATTTT. Translating it yields CASSRTTLGQPQHF.